A selection of T cell receptor beta chains follows, all from one sample in a study of T-cell memory formation after mild COVID-19. MiXCR, run by TCRdb on the 5' RACE reads, gives a single entry per CDR3 protein. The sample lists tens of thousands of distinct CDR3 sequences, approximately 13% occurring once. Material: PBMCs or a T cell subset sorted from them (not recorded which). These receptors came from an adult woman who had mild COVID-19 (a few samples of this study predate the infection). Cell type and time point are not known. Both conserved end residues are part of each CDR3. The D gene is left open where the match is weak. Clone size is shown for a subset of rows, as once, few, many or a class of expanded clone.

clone size	CDR3 length	D gene	V gene	J gene	CDR3 protein	CDR3 DNA
NA	14	NA	TRBV7-9	TRBJ2-2	CASSPGVNTGELFF	TGTGCCAGCAGCCCTGGGGTGAACACCGGGGAGCTGTTTTTT
NA	14	NA	TRBV15	TRBJ2-1	CATSRVSLWNEQFF	TGTGCCACCAGCAGAGTTAGCCTCTGGAATGAGCAGTTCTTC
few	18	TRBD1	TRBV27	TRBJ2-5	CASSPGQGAISGQETQYF	TGTGCCAGCAGCCCCGGACAGGGGGCGATCTCCGGCCAAGAGACCCAGTACTTC
few	14	TRBD2	TRBV7-8	TRBJ2-5	CASSILAGQETQYF	TGTGCCAGCAGCATACTAGCGGGGCAAGAGACCCAGTACTTC
NA	15	NA	TRBV7-6	TRBJ2-1	CASSLAGGQRNEQFF	TGTGCCAGCAGCTTAGCTGGCGGGCAACGCAATGAGCAGTTCTTC
NA	14	NA	TRBV27	TRBJ2-1	CASQLMPSYNEQFF	TGTGCCAGCCAACTGATGCCTTCCTACAATGAGCAGTTCTTC
few	12	TRBD1	TRBV7-9	TRBJ1-1	CASSSGQDEAFF	TGTGCCAGCAGCTCAGGACAGGACGAAGCTTTCTTT
NA	18	TRBD2	TRBV11-2	TRBJ2-1	CASSPLYSGGTTNNEQFF	TGTGCCAGCAGCCCTCTATACTCGGGGGGTACGACAAACAATGAGCAGTTCTTC
NA	17	NA	TRBV7-2	TRBJ2-3	CASRALGGRALADTQYF	TGTGCCAGCAGAGCCCTAGGGGGGAGGGCCTTGGCAGATACGCAGTATTTT
few	14	TRBD1	TRBV7-2	TRBJ1-2	CASSRTGGSDGYTF	TGTGCCAGCAGCCGGACAGGGGGGTCCGATGGCTACACCTTC